The T cell receptor beta chain described here comes from a study of blood T cell repertoires in COVID-19. As for the study in general: PBMCs, B-cell-depleted T cells, or T cells provided the cDNA or gDNA that made up the material.

The CDR3 contains 15 residues. V was clipped by 0 bases and J by 5 bases, with 14 bases between them. Germline CDR1 SGHRS, CDR2 YFSETQ. This clone appeared a few times. Study processing details: It was from reference gene primer amplification that nucleated cell counts were estimated. Assay: immunoSEQ multiplex PCR; the TCRdb copy retains only in-frame clones and omits some. V, J and clone size are those of that table, while D and trimming were read from the DNA. The sample holds 250,000 or so clones, around 89% seen once. Sequencing input: peripheral blood. J is TRBJ2-5 and V is TRBV5-1, with TRBD2 as a possible D gene (7 bases). This TCR was recovered from a man in his thirties or forties with COVID-19, enrolled during active disease. Here the CDR3 reads CASSLGARGGETQYF. The CDR3 DNA sequence: TGCGCCAGCAGCTTGGGCGCCAGGGGAGGGGAGACCCAGTACTTC.